These T cell receptor beta chains were read from a single sample in a study of cytotoxic CD8 clonotypes in ibrutinib-treated CLL. Clones were read by immunoSEQ multiplex PCR, and TCRdb kept only the in-frame ones, dropping some. Counted here are approximately 200,000 clones, roughly 72% occurring once; the ten biggest clones make up about an eighth. Source: PBMCs, taken after 24 months of ibrutinib treatment. These receptor sequences come from a human donor with chronic lymphocytic leukemia. The CDR3 runs from the conserved cysteine through the conserved F or W. The D gene is left open where the match is weak.

d_gene	v_gene	j_gene	CDR3aa
TRBD1	TRBV7-8	TRBJ2-1	CASSLERPGGVYNEQFF
TRBD1	TRBV6-1	TRBJ1-2	CASSATDRGSDYTF
TRBD1	TRBV27	TRBJ1-2	CASSPGTGVYGYTF
TRBD2	TRBV10-1	TRBJ2-5	CASSESLAGDPKKTQYF
-	TRBV6-5	TRBJ1-3	CASSYLAFSGNTIYF
TRBD2	TRBV5-1	TRBJ2-1	CASSPGLAGGPAYNEQFF
TRBD2	TRBV11-2	TRBJ2-1	CASSQTGTNNEQFF
TRBD1	TRBV6-5	TRBJ1-2	CASGPFGTGVYTF
-	TRBV27	TRBJ2-1	CASSLRAGRHEQFF
-	TRBV6-5	TRBJ2-7	CASSNHYEQYF
TRBD1	TRBV4-1	TRBJ2-7	CASSPRTGGSYEQYF
TRBD1	TRBV27	TRBJ1-1	CASSLADRGTEAFF
-	TRBV11-2	TRBJ2-1	CASSLVAMSSYNEQFF
TRBD2	TRBV6-5	TRBJ2-7	CASSYSRGTYEQYF
TRBD1	TRBV5-1	TRBJ2-7	CASRGSRDSSYEQYF
-	TRBV7-6	TRBJ1-1	CASSLGVGNTEAFF
-	TRBV10-1	TRBJ1-1	CASSKTGYGTEAFF
TRBD1	TRBV4-1	TRBJ2-1	CASSRLTGQAYNEQFF
-	TRBV28	TRBJ1-2	CASSFRQLHNYGYTF
-	TRBV4-2	TRBJ2-1	CASSPGRMVGGYNEQFF
-	TRBV5-5	TRBJ1-3	CASRPSGTYSGNTIYF
TRBD1	TRBV7-6	TRBJ1-2	CASSLAGGQRKYGYTF
-	TRBV27	TRBJ2-7	CASRRGGAYEQYF
-	TRBV21-1	TRBJ2-7	CASSNYEQYF
TRBD1	TRBV9	TRBJ2-1	CASSIGTGNNEQFF
TRBD2	TRBV5-1	TRBJ2-3	CASKVAGENTQYF
-	TRBV11-3	TRBJ2-7	CASSLFNVRLASYEQYF
-	TRBV5-1	TRBJ2-3	CASSLAFTSTDTQYF
-	TRBV7-9	TRBJ1-2	CASSLGGPGYGYTF
-	TRBV11-1	TRBJ2-3	CASSSLQTALGTDTQYF
-	TRBV10-3	TRBJ1-4	CATLDGFATNEKLFF
TRBD1	TRBV7-9	TRBJ2-7	CASSSSDRRHEQYF
TRBD2	TRBV19	TRBJ2-2	CASSMGLAGVRPFAGELFF
-	TRBV6-1	TRBJ1-1	CASRDGLNTEAFF
-	TRBV19	TRBJ1-4	CASSITGRLNEKLFF
TRBD1	TRBV5-4	TRBJ2-5	CASSLVWTGQETQYF
-	TRBV29-1	TRBJ2-5	CSVGGQRETQYF
TRBD2	TRBV2	TRBJ2-1	CASIGLAGGLPYNEQFF
TRBD1	TRBV7-2	TRBJ2-1	CASSLEGTGLYNEQFF
TRBD2	TRBV5-1	TRBJ2-5	CASSLEGGRMKTQYF
-	TRBV5-1	TRBJ1-1	CASSGGVLNTEAFF
TRBD2	TRBV18	TRBJ2-5	CASLPNSGGIRETQYF
-	TRBV4-1	TRBJ2-7	CASSQGGSSEQYF
TRBD1	TRBV27	TRBJ1-5	CASSPKTGYQPQHF
TRBD2	TRBV18	TRBJ2-5	CASSPLAQREGLETQYF
TRBD1	TRBV7-9	TRBJ2-5	CASSIGTGPAQYF
TRBD2	TRBV25-1	TRBJ2-1	CASSASGRALYNEQFF
TRBD2	TRBV6-5	TRBJ2-1	CASIRAGEAGEQFF
-	TRBV18	TRBJ1-1	CASSPPGRGTEAFF
TRBD2	TRBV5-6	TRBJ2-3	CASSPGGLAGRSSTDTQYF
-	TRBV4-3	TRBJ2-4	CASSQDRGLNIQYF
-	TRBV30	TRBJ2-7	CAWRPRPYEQYF
-	TRBV29-1	TRBJ2-1	CSVAVGEQFF
-	TRBV25-1	TRBJ2-7	CASSVNTYEQYF
-	TRBV28	TRBJ2-1	CASMVSNNEQFF
-	TRBV28	TRBJ2-7	CASSFARSSSYEQYF
TRBD2	TRBV4-1	TRBJ2-1	CASSPYFSGSEDEQFF
-	TRBV19	TRBJ1-5	CASSMRSSNQPQHF